Listed here are 27 T cell receptor beta chains from one sample, sequenced in a study of STAT3 mutations in large granular lymphocyte leukemia. Findings and caveats of the study: Every T-cell large granular lymphocyte leukemia patient had at least one immunodominant TCR beta clonotype.

The antigens of these receptors remain unknown. The assay was immunoSEQ multiplex PCR, and TCRdb's table has in-frame clones only and misses some. The repertoire holds about 10,000 clones, with around 89% as singletons. The material sequenced was peripheral blood mononuclear cells. These receptors all stem from a man aged 55 to 70 with T-cell large granular lymphocyte leukemia. Some clones in this sample may be carry-over from other donors' samples.

V and J are TRBV2 and TRBJ2-1, with D possibly being TRBD2 (5 bases). Germline CDR1 is SNHLY and CDR2 is FYNNEI. V was shortened by 1 base and J by 4 bases, with 11 bases between the two germline ends. The CDR3 covers 15 residues. The CDR3 region is CASSEGELLYNEQFF. CDR3 DNA: TGTGCCAGCAGTGAAGGGGAGCTCCTATACAATGAGCAGTTCTTC.

The V and J genes are TRBV30 and TRBJ1-1; D remains ambiguous. Germline V CDR1 and CDR2: GTSNPN, SVGIG (reference sequence). The CDR3 totals 13 residues. Trimming took 1 base from V and 0 from J, leaving 6 bases between them. The CDR3 bases are TGTGCCTGGAGTGGGGATATGAACACTGAAGCTTTCTTT. Protein product: CAWSGDMNTEAFF.

V is TRBV30 and J is TRBJ2-2, with TRBD1 identical over 9 bases. Germline V gives CDR1 GTSNPN, CDR2 SVGIG (reference sequence). Losses at the gene ends were 2 bases for V and 5 bases for J; bases not matched to a gene: 6. The CDR3 consists of 15 residues. Written as DNA, the CDR3 is TGTGCCTGGAGTCGGGGACAGGGCTGGACCGGGGAGCTGTTTTTT. This encodes CAWSRGQGWTGELFF.

The rearrangement links TRBV11-2 to TRBJ2-1; D is possibly TRBD2 (5 bases). The length of the CDR3 is 12 residues. V shed 11 bases and J shed 2 bases, with 10 bases lying between them. CDR1 is SGHAT, CDR2 FQNNGV, per germline. The CDR3 DNA follows: TGTGCCGGGCGCGGGCCCTACAATGAGCAGTTCTTC. The encoded protein is CAGRGPYNEQFF.

This clone was picked up one time. The CDR3 protein is CASSPGRPGATGELFF. The CDR3 DNA sequence: TGTGCCAGCTCACCGGGACGGCCCGGGGCTACCGGGGAGCTGTTTTTT. The chain couples TRBV18 to TRBJ2-2; the D gene could be TRBD1 or TRBD2 (5 bases each). The germline V and J ends were trimmed by 3 bases and 5 bases, with 16 bases remaining between them. Germline V gene lookup returns CDR1 KGHSH and CDR2 LQKENI. CDR3 length: 16 amino acids. The variable domain in full, with the rest retrieved from reference TRBV18 and TRBJ2-2, is NAGVMQNPRHLVRRRGQEARLRCSPMKGHSHVYWYRQLPEEGLKFMVYLQKENIIDESGMPKERFSAEFPKEGPSILRIQQVVRGDSAAYFCASSPGRPGATGELFFGEGSRLTVL.

The genes are TRBV29-1 and TRBJ2-7; 10 bases line up with TRBD2. With V trimmed by 4 bases and J by 5 bases, 11 bases remained unmatched. The CDR3 has 15 residues. The germline V gene has CDR1 SQVTM and CDR2 ANQGSEA. The CDR3 protein is CSVASSGSPANEQYF. CDR3 DNA sequence: TGCAGCGTTGCGTCTAGCGGGAGCCCCGCCAACGAGCAGTACTTC.

V is TRBV7-9 and J is TRBJ1-1, with TRBD1 as a possible D gene (5 bases). Germline loops: CDR1 SEHNR, CDR2 FQNEAQ (reference sequence). The CDR3 consists of 14 residues. The V and J ends lost 5 bases and 5 bases respectively, with 15 bases between them. This CDR3 is CASSPQAGGTEAFF. The CDR3 bases are TGTGCCAGCAGCCCGCAAGCGGGGGGTACTGAAGCTTTCTTT.

The genes are TRBV5-1 and TRBJ2-1, with 7 bases identical to TRBD1. CDR1 SGHRS and CDR2 YFSETQ come from the germline V gene. The CDR3 runs 19 residues. With V trimmed by 4 bases and J by 3 bases, 19 bases remained unmatched. The DNA for the CDR3 is TGCGCCAGCAGCCCCATGGGAAAGGGGGCCAATCAGGTCTACAATGAGCAGTTCTTC. Its translation is CASSPMGKGANQVYNEQFF.

The V gene is TRBV6-4, the J gene TRBJ1-3, with D uncertain. Germline loops: CDR1 MRHNA, CDR2 SNTAGT. This CDR3 contains 15 residues. The germline V and J ends were trimmed by 2 bases and 4 bases, with 12 bases remaining between them. In DNA, the CDR3 is TGTGCCAGCAGTGACCCCTGCTGTTCCGGAAACACCATATATTTT. Amino acids: CASSDPCCSGNTIYF.

This clone was observed a few times. V is TRBV30 and J is TRBJ2-1; 11 nucleotides match TRBD2. V lost 2 bases and J lost 9; bases outside the gene matches: 15. The CDR3 extends over 17 amino acids. Per the germline V gene, CDR1 is GTSNPN and CDR2 is SVGIG (reference sequence). In DNA, the CDR3 is TGTGCCTGGAGTCTTCGAACTAGCGGGAGTTTAGGAAGTGAGCAGTTCTTC. Translated, it gives CAWSLRTSGSLGSEQFF.

The V and J genes are TRBV7-3 and TRBJ2-7; TRBD1 or TRBD2 may be the D gene (5 bases each). Trimming cost V 7 bases and J 5 bases, with 18 bases left between them. The germline V gene has CDR1 SGHTA and CDR2 FQGTGA. The CDR3 is made up of 14 amino acids. DNA of the CDR3: TGTGCCAGCAACCGGGACGCCGGTTACGACGAGCAGTACTTC. As protein: CASNRDAGYDEQYF.

The J gene is TRBJ1-1, the V gene TRBV5-1; no firm D call. V lost 0 bases and J lost 5, with 17 bases in between. The germline V gene encodes CDR1 SGHRS and CDR2 YFSETQ. CDR3 length: 16 residues. CDR3: CASSLAGQAGRTEAFF. Written as DNA, the CDR3 is TGCGCCAGCAGCTTGGCCGGGCAGGCCGGGAGGACTGAAGCTTTCTTT.

The CDR3 nucleotides read TGTGCCAGCAGCCCCCTAGGAGAGGAGGATACGCAGTATTTT. This sequence encodes CASSPLGEEDTQYF. The rearrangement uses TRBV14 and TRBJ2-3; D unclear. This CDR3 spans 14 amino acids. The germline V and J ends were trimmed by 4 bases and 6 bases, with 14 bases remaining between them. The germline CDR1 and CDR2 sequences are SGHDN and FVKESK.

The chain has TRBV11-3 and TRBJ2-2, with D tentatively TRBD1 or TRBD2 (6 bases each). Germline-derived CDR1 and CDR2 are SGHNT and YENEEA. The V end was cut by 5 bases, the J end by 3 bases, with 16 bases between. The CDR3 length is 16 residues. The CDR3 DNA is TGTGCCAGCAGCCCGGGGGCAGGGGAGTACACCGGGGAGCTGTTTTTT. It encodes CASSPGAGEYTGELFF.

V and J are TRBV6-1 and TRBJ2-7, with 9 bases that match TRBD1. This CDR3 contains 14 residues. Germline V gene sequence: CDR1 MNHNS, CDR2 SASEGT. Germline trimming cut 10 bases from V and 5 bases from J; bases unmatched to any gene: 12. The CDR3 coding sequence is TGTGCCACTCGACGGGACAGGGTGCTCCACGAGCAGTACTTC. This sequence encodes CATRRDRVLHEQYF.

The chain links TRBV18 to TRBJ1-5; 7 bases line up with TRBD1. V lost 5 bases and J lost 0; bases outside the gene matches: 7. The CDR3 has 16 amino acids. CDR1 is KGHSH and CDR2 is LQKENI in the germline V gene. In DNA, the CDR3 is TGTGCCAGCTCAAAAGGGGACAGATATAGCAATCAGCCCCAGCATTTT. Translated, it gives CASSKGDRYSNQPQHF.

The chain combines TRBV4-1 with TRBJ2-7; D perhaps matches TRBD1 (6 bases). This CDR3 is built from 16 residues. In germline, CDR1 is MGHRA, CDR2 YSYEKL. The V and J ends lost 1 base and 2 bases respectively, with 15 bases between them. The CDR3 sequence is CASSQAGVGIPYEQYF. The CDR3 DNA reads as TGCGCCAGCAGCCAAGCAGGGGTGGGGATCCCCTACGAGCAGTACTTC.

This clone was picked up one time. V usage is TRBV6-5 and J usage is TRBJ2-2; 9 bases fit TRBD1. Losses at the gene ends were 6 bases for V and 6 bases for J; bases not matched to a gene: 5. CDR1 is MNHEY, CDR2 SVGAGI, per germline. This CDR3 is 14 amino acids long. The CDR3 DNA sequence: TGTGCCAGCAGCGGACAGGGGTGGGCCGGGGAGCTGTTTTTT. Its translation: CASSGQGWAGELFF.

In its sample, this clone was seen a few times. This chain joins TRBV5-6 and TRBJ1-2; D remains ambiguous. The V and J ends lost 4 bases and 4 bases respectively, with 8 bases between them. CDR1 and CDR2 (germline): SGHDT, YYEEEE. This CDR3 spans 12 amino acids. CDR3 in DNA: TGTGCCAGCAGCCTCAAAGGCTATGGCTACACCTTC. Its protein is CASSLKGYGYTF.

The V and J genes are TRBV19 and TRBJ2-2; 12 positions agree with TRBD2. V lost 6 bases to trimming and J lost 2 bases; unmatched junction nucleotides: 10. The CDR3 loop spans 18 amino acids. Germline V gives CDR1 LNHDA, CDR2 SQIVND (reference sequence). The CDR3, as DNA: TGTGCCAGTAGAGGTTTCGGACTAGCGGGACCAAACACCGGGGAGCTGTTTTTT. It encodes CASRGFGLAGPNTGELFF.

The chain uses TRBV25-1 and TRBJ2-7; no clear D gene. CDR3 length: 11 residues. V lost 6 bases to trimming and J lost 3 bases, with 6 bases between them. Germline-derived CDR1 and CDR2 are MGHDK and SYGVNS. The CDR3 sequence is CASRDYYEQYF. DNA for the CDR3: TGTGCCAGCAGGGATTACTACGAGCAGTACTTC.

Only one count was recorded for this clone. The chain combines TRBV29-1 with TRBJ2-7; 7 bases map to TRBD2. The CDR3 runs to 12 residues. CDR1 SQVTM and CDR2 ANQGSEA come from the germline V gene. The V and J ends lost 4 bases and 6 bases, in that order; junction bases with no gene match: 6. Here the CDR3 DNA reads TGCAGCGTTGCTGACGGGAGGTCCGAGCAGTACTTC. Encoded protein: CSVADGRSEQYF.

V is TRBV2 and J is TRBJ2-7; 8 bases line up with TRBD2. The CDR3 runs 13 residues. Germline V gene lookup returns CDR1 SNHLY and CDR2 FYNNEI. V lost 10 bases to trimming and J lost 7 bases; unmatched junction nucleotides: 12. CDR3 DNA: TGTGCCACCCGTTTCTCAAGCGGGGGAGAGCAGTACTTC. Translating gives CATRFSSGGEQYF.

The chain couples TRBV6-5 to TRBJ2-7; 7 bases match TRBD1. This CDR3 spans 14 amino acids. CDR1 and CDR2 from the germline V gene are MNHEY and SVGAGI. V dropped 6 bases and J dropped 1; count of bases not matched to a gene: 6. CDR3 region: CASSRPGQSYEQYF. DNA for the CDR3: TGTGCCAGCAGCAGACCGGGACAGTCCTACGAGCAGTACTTC.

V usage is TRBV5-1 and J usage is TRBJ2-1; 8 bases match TRBD1. Germline V CDR1 and CDR2: SGHRS, YFSETQ. The CDR3 has 14 amino acids. V was pared by 3 bases and J by 6 bases, with 5 bases of the junction left unmatched. The CDR3, as DNA: TGCGCCAGCAGCTCGGGACAGGTGACCAATGAGCAGTTCTTC. Translated, it gives CASSSGQVTNEQFF.

V and J are TRBV2 and TRBJ2-7; D might be TRBD2 (5 bases). V was shortened by 2 bases and J by 0 bases, with 17 bases between the two germline ends. This CDR3 contains 17 residues. Per the germline V gene, CDR1 is SNHLY and CDR2 is FYNNEI. The chain's CDR3 is CASSENSRGRTSYEQYF. The CDR3 DNA reads TGTGCCAGCAGTGAAAACTCGCGAGGGCGGACCTCCTACGAGCAGTACTTC.

DNA of the CDR3: TGTGCCAGTACCCTGGACGGAGGGTTTAGAGAGCAGTACTTC. It is translated as CASTLDGGFREQYF. V and J are TRBV19 and TRBJ2-7; maybe TRBD2 (6 bases). Trimming took 7 bases from V and 7 from J, leaving 20 bases between them. The CDR3 has 14 amino acids. Germline-derived CDR1 and CDR2 are LNHDA and SQIVND (reference sequence).